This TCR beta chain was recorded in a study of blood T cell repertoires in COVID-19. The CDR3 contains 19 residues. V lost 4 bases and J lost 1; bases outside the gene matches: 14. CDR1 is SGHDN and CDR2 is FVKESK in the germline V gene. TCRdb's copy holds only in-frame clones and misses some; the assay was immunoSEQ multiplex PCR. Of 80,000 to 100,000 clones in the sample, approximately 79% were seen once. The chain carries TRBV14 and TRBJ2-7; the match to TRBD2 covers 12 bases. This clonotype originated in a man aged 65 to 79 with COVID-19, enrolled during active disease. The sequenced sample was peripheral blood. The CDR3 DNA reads TGTGCCAGCAGCCCGACAGGGTTTGGGACTAGCGGGCCGTCCTACGAGCAGTACTTC. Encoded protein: CASSPTGFGTSGPSYEQYF.